This is a list of T cell receptor beta chains from one sample in a study of T cells in Graves' hyperthyroidism and ophthalmopathy. MiXCR was run by TCRdb on the multiplex PCR reads, yielding one entry per CDR3 protein. The repertoire holds fewer than 350,000 distinct CDR3 sequences, with 13% as singletons. Material for sequencing was blood. All receptors derive from a woman aged 25-40 years with Graves' hyperthyroidism that later progressed to Graves' ophthalmopathy. CDR3s include the opening cysteine and the closing phenylalanine or tryptophan. Fields, in order: CDR3 DNA, CDR3 protein, D gene, V gene, clone size, J gene. D genes are given only for firm matches. Size tells how often a clone was seen (once, few, many) or the class of an expanded clone, and some rows leave it out.

CDR3nt: TGCAGCGCACAGGGTTGGGTCACCGGGGAGCTGTTTTTT; CDR3aa: CSAQGWVTGELFF; d_gene: -; v_gene: TRBV29-1; abundance: -; j_gene: TRBJ2-2
CDR3nt: TGTGCCAGCAGAAACTCGGACAGGTCACCCCTCCACTTT; CDR3aa: CASRNSDRSPLHF; d_gene: TRBD1; v_gene: TRBV27; abundance: many; j_gene: TRBJ1-6
CDR3nt: TGTGCCAGCAGCCCTAACACGGGGGGACTAGCCGGGGCCATTCAGTACTTC; CDR3aa: CASSPNTGGLAGAIQYF; d_gene: TRBD2; v_gene: TRBV7-9; abundance: -; j_gene: TRBJ2-4
CDR3nt: TGTGCCTGGAAAGGCGGGACAGGGGGTAACAATGAGCAGTTCTTC; CDR3aa: CAWKGGTGGNNEQFF; d_gene: TRBD1; v_gene: TRBV30; abundance: -; j_gene: TRBJ2-1
CDR3nt: TGTGCCAGCAGGAGGGGGCGAGGGGAGCTGTTTTTT; CDR3aa: CASRRGRGELFF; d_gene: TRBD1; v_gene: TRBV6-1; abundance: many; j_gene: TRBJ2-2
CDR3nt: TGTGCCAGTACCAGGACGGGGTCGGGCAATCAGCCCCAGCATTTT; CDR3aa: CASTRTGSGNQPQHF; d_gene: -; v_gene: TRBV19; abundance: many; j_gene: TRBJ1-5
CDR3nt: TGTGCCAGCAGCCGGGGAGGCACCGGGGAGCTGTTTTTT; CDR3aa: CASSRGGTGELFF; d_gene: -; v_gene: TRBV7-2; abundance: -; j_gene: TRBJ2-2
CDR3nt: TGTGCCAGCAGTTTAAATGCAGATACGCAGTATTTT; CDR3aa: CASSLNADTQYF; d_gene: -; v_gene: TRBV28; abundance: many; j_gene: TRBJ2-3
CDR3nt: TGTGCCACCAGCAGAGATGGGATCGGATATAGCAATCAGCCCCAGCATTTT; CDR3aa: CATSRDGIGYSNQPQHF; d_gene: -; v_gene: TRBV15; abundance: many; j_gene: TRBJ1-5
CDR3nt: TGTGCCAGCAGGGCCGGGACAGGGACGGGATACACCTTC; CDR3aa: CASRAGTGTGYTF; d_gene: TRBD1; v_gene: TRBV28; abundance: many; j_gene: TRBJ1-2
CDR3nt: TGTGCCAGCAGCCACTCCGAAGACAGTCGAGGACAGTATTTT; CDR3aa: CASSHSEDSRGQYF; d_gene: -; v_gene: TRBV28; abundance: many; j_gene: TRBJ2-3
CDR3nt: TGCGCCAGCAGCTTGGAAGAGGGCGGGAGGGCCCTCGACGAGCAGTACTTC; CDR3aa: CASSLEEGGRALDEQYF; d_gene: TRBD2; v_gene: TRBV5-1; abundance: many; j_gene: TRBJ2-7
CDR3nt: TGTGCCAGCAGCCAAGATTCCAAAAACATTCAGTACTTC; CDR3aa: CASSQDSKNIQYF; d_gene: -; v_gene: TRBV3-1; abundance: many; j_gene: TRBJ2-4
CDR3nt: TGTGCCAGCAGTTACCTCGGGACTAGCCCGTACCAAGAGACCCAGTACTTC; CDR3aa: CASSYLGTSPYQETQYF; d_gene: TRBD2; v_gene: TRBV6-5; abundance: -; j_gene: TRBJ2-5
CDR3nt: TGTGCCAGCAGGGGGGCAGGTAACAATGAGCAGTTCTTC; CDR3aa: CASRGAGNNEQFF; d_gene: -; v_gene: TRBV9; abundance: -; j_gene: TRBJ2-1
CDR3nt: TGCGCCAGCAGCCATCTAAGGGGGGGGAACACTGAAGCTTTCTTT; CDR3aa: CASSHLRGGNTEAFF; d_gene: -; v_gene: TRBV4-1; abundance: -; j_gene: TRBJ1-1
CDR3nt: TGTGCCAGCAGCTCCGGGAGTAATAACTATGGCTACACCTTC; CDR3aa: CASSSGSNNYGYTF; d_gene: -; v_gene: TRBV5-5; abundance: many; j_gene: TRBJ1-2
CDR3nt: TGTGCCAGCAGTGCCGAGGACAGTTTATCGGACGAGCAGTACTTC; CDR3aa: CASSAEDSLSDEQYF; d_gene: -; v_gene: TRBV25-1; abundance: many; j_gene: TRBJ2-7
CDR3nt: TGTGCCAGCAGCGTAGTGGGACAGGGAGTGACAGATACGCAGTATTTT; CDR3aa: CASSVVGQGVTDTQYF; d_gene: TRBD1; v_gene: TRBV9; abundance: few; j_gene: TRBJ2-3
CDR3nt: TGTGCCAGCAGCGGGGCGGGCTTGTGGGAGACCCAGTACTTC; CDR3aa: CASSGAGLWETQYF; d_gene: -; v_gene: TRBV7-9; abundance: -; j_gene: TRBJ2-5
CDR3nt: TGTGCCTCCCAGGCAGAGGTCAGGAAGTCTGAAGCTTTCTTT; CDR3aa: CASQAEVRKSEAFF; d_gene: -; v_gene: TRBV2; abundance: many; j_gene: TRBJ1-1